Below, 17 T cell receptor beta chains from the same sample are listed, as sequenced in a study of T cell changes during pregnancy in multiple sclerosis. Measured with immunoSEQ multiplex PCR; TCRdb has only the in-frame clones, and not every one. The table lists 60,000 to 65,000 clones, roughly 89% of them singletons, with about 1.5% in the top ten. Here the sequenced sample was peripheral blood, taken in the second trimester of pregnancy. The receptors were sampled from a female donor with multiple sclerosis, enrolled in a pregnancy study.

The gene calls are TRBV10-1 and TRBJ2-1; 9 bases align to TRBD1. In germline, CDR1 is WNHNN, CDR2 SYGVQD (reference sequence). The CDR3 has 15 residues. V trimming: 5 bases; J trimming: 6 bases; junction bases outside the gene matches: 8. The CDR3: CASSPGGGQGNEQFF. CDR3 bases: TGCGCCAGCAGTCCAGGGGGGGGACAGGGCAATGAGCAGTTCTTC.

The chain couples TRBV2 to TRBJ1-2; 7 bases align to TRBD1. J was trimmed by 4 bases and V by 4 bases; bases with no gene match: 6. The length of the CDR3 is 14 residues. Germline V gene lookup returns CDR1 SNHLY and CDR2 FYNNEI. Here the CDR3 reads CASSVYAGGYGYTF. The CDR3 DNA is TGTGCCAGCAGTGTATATGCAGGGGGCTATGGCTACACCTTC.

V usage is TRBV4-1 and J usage is TRBJ1-6; D gene unclear. Trimming took off 1 base at V and 8 bases at J, with 12 bases between the two ends. Germline V gene data show CDR1 as MGHRA and CDR2 as YSYEKL. This CDR3 comprises 15 residues. Here the CDR3 reads CASSQASSLDSPLHF. DNA for the CDR3: TGCGCCAGCAGCCAAGCGAGTAGTTTGGATTCACCCCTCCACTTT.

A note on this clone: The sample carries other DNA sequences with the same CDR3. This chain joins TRBV18 and TRBJ2-3, with D possibly TRBD2 on 5 matching bases. Per germline, CDR1 KGHSH and CDR2 LQKENI. The CDR3 loop spans 16 amino acids. V lost 1 base to trimming and J lost 0 bases, with 11 bases between them. The CDR3 DNA is TGTGCCAGCTCACCACGACTGGCGGGTAGCACAGATACGCAGTATTTT. Protein sequence: CASSPRLAGSTDTQYF.

A few counts support this clone. The gene calls are TRBV30 and TRBJ1-5; 7 bases agree with TRBD1. The CDR3 contains 13 residues. Germline CDR1 is GTSNPN and CDR2 is SVGIG (reference sequence). V lost 5 bases, J lost 7 bases, and 8 bases stayed unmatched. CDR3 sequence reads: CAWADRVHQPQHF. The CDR3 region has the DNA TGTGCCTGGGCCGACAGGGTCCACCAGCCCCAGCATTTT.

J is TRBJ2-7 and V is TRBV6-1; a weak D match, TRBD2 (6 bases). This CDR3 spans 14 amino acids. Deletions cut 4 bases from V and 3 bases from J, with 13 bases between. Germline V gene data show CDR1 as MNHNS and CDR2 as SASEGT. The CDR3 DNA follows: TGTGCCAGCAGTGGCCCGGGACTTCTCTACGAGCAGTACTTC. As protein: CASSGPGLLYEQYF.

The chain recombines TRBV7-9 with TRBJ2-1, with D perhaps matching TRBD2 (7 bases). V dropped 4 bases and J dropped 4 bases, with 23 bases sitting between them. Germline CDR1 reads SEHNR; CDR2 reads FQNEAQ (reference sequence). The CDR3 loop spans 18 amino acids. The CDR3 DNA reads as TGTGCCAGCAGCTCCCTCAGGGGAGGGACCCCAAATTACAATGAGCAGTTCTTC. This codes for CASSSLRGGTPNYNEQFF.

The chain joins TRBV10-2 to TRBJ1-2; 7 nucleotides match TRBD1. This CDR3 is built from 14 residues. Germline V gives CDR1 WSHSY, CDR2 SAAADI. After removal of 6 bases from V and 5 bases from J, the junction contained 9 bases not matched to a gene. CDR3 residues: CASSNTGTEYGYTF. CDR3 DNA sequence: TGCGCCAGCAGCAATACCGGGACAGAATATGGCTACACCTTC.

This sequence joins TRBV6-5 and TRBJ1-4; TRBD1 might be the D (5 bases). The germline gives CDR1 MNHEY, CDR2 SVGAGI. The CDR3 is 15 amino acids. Trimming shortened V by 2 bases and J by 5 bases, and 12 bases separated the two germline ends. DNA for the CDR3: TGTGCCAGCAGTTACGGCGGGGAGGGGAATGAAAAACTGTTTTTT. Translation gives CASSYGGEGNEKLFF.

This chain uses TRBV18 with TRBJ1-4, with 9 bases identical to TRBD1. The germline CDR1 and CDR2 sequences are KGHSH and LQKENI. This CDR3 comprises 15 residues. After removal of 6 bases from V and 4 bases from J, the junction contained 6 bases not matched to a gene. CDR3 coding DNA: TGTGCCAGCTCTCCGAAGACAGGGGGTAATGAAAAACTGTTTTTT. Translation gives CASSPKTGGNEKLFF.

V is TRBV29-1 and J is TRBJ2-3, with 13 nucleotides matching TRBD2. CDR3 size: 15 residues. CDR1 SQVTM and CDR2 ANQGSEA come from the germline V gene. The trim removed 4 bases at V and 5 bases at J, leaving 6 bases unmatched. DNA for the CDR3: TGCAGCGTTGCTGGGACTAGCGGGACCGGAGATACGCAGTATTTT. Amino acid sequence: CSVAGTSGTGDTQYF.

The J gene is TRBJ2-5, the V gene TRBV27; the match to TRBD2 covers 16 bases. The V gene end was trimmed by 7 bases and the J gene end by 10 bases; junction bases not matched to a gene: 6. This CDR3 contains 14 residues. Germline V gene data show CDR1 as MNHEY and CDR2 as SMNVEV (reference sequence). This CDR3 reads CASTGGLAGGIQYF. The CDR3 coding sequence is TGTGCCAGCACCGGGGGACTAGCGGGAGGGATCCAGTACTTC.

V is TRBV7-9 and J is TRBJ1-1; 9 bases are shared with TRBD1. With 5 bases clipped from V and 4 bases from J, the junction kept 11 bases outside the gene matches. This CDR3 comprises 16 residues. Germline CDR1 SEHNR, CDR2 FQNEAQ (reference sequence). CDR3 sequence (DNA): TGTGCCAGCAGCCCAGGGACAGGGATGATAAGCACTGAAGCTTTCTTT. Its protein is CASSPGTGMISTEAFF.

The rearrangement joins TRBV28 to TRBJ1-2; TRBD1 matches at 11 bases. The CDR3 is made up of 15 amino acids. Germline assignment: CDR1 MDHEN and CDR2 SYDVKM. V trimming: 7 bases; J trimming: 6 bases; junction bases outside the gene matches: 10. CDR3 sequence (DNA): TGTGCCAGCATCTCCCCGGACAGGGGGCTTGATGGCTACACCTTC. Residues: CASISPDRGLDGYTF.

The rearrangement joins TRBV30 to TRBJ2-7; 8 bases line up with TRBD1. The junction had 12 bases not matched to a gene; V was cut back by 5 bases and J by 3 bases. This CDR3 is 15 amino acids long. Germline CDR1 is GTSNPN and CDR2 is SVGIG (reference sequence). CDR3 in amino acids: CAWGSRTGKNYEQYF. CDR3 coding DNA: TGTGCCTGGGGCTCCAGGACAGGGAAAAACTACGAGCAGTACTTC.

The V and J genes are TRBV28 and TRBJ1-6; D gene ambiguous. V was cut by 4 bases and J by 7 bases, with 14 bases left in between. In germline, CDR1 is MDHEN, CDR2 SYDVKM. This CDR3 region has 15 residues. CDR3 amino acids: CASSSRAGGNSPLHF. The CDR3 bases are TGTGCCAGCAGTTCTCGGGCAGGAGGAAATTCACCCCTCCACTTT.

The V and J genes are TRBV18 and TRBJ2-7; TRBD1 matches at 7 bases. V was clipped by 3 bases and J by 4 bases; unmatched bases: 12. Germline V gives CDR1 KGHSH, CDR2 LQKENI. The CDR3 extends over 16 amino acids. CDR3 region: CASSPSPGQTGYEQYF. The CDR3 coding sequence is TGTGCCAGCTCACCGTCCCCGGGACAGACTGGATACGAGCAGTACTTC.